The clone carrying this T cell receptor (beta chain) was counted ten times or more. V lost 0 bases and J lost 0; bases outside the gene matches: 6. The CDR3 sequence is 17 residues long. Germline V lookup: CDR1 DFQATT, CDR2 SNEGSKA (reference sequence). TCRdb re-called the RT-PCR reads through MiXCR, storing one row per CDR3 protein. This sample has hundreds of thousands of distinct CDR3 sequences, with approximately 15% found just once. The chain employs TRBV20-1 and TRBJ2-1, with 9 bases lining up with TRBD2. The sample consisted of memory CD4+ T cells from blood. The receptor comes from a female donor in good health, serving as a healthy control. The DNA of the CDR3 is TGCAGTGCTAGAGATGGGAGTAGCGGGAGCTCCTACAATGAGCAGTTCTTC. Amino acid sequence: CSARDGSSGSSYNEQFF.